The clone carrying this T cell receptor beta chain was seen many times. At least 3 on the Clinical Activity Score was recorded for ophthalmopathy patients, who also had NOSPECS grade at least 4 and duration under 3 months. The PBMCs had their origin in around 9.1 ml of fresh peripheral blood. There were TCR beta CDR3 regions amplified from RNA transcripts. The HTBI primer set served for first-round RT-PCR of the TCR CDR3. TCRdb fed the multiplex PCR reads into MiXCR, producing one record per CDR3 protein. The top ten hold roughly a fifth of the sample, which has more than 350,000 distinct CDR3 sequences, about 14% seen once. V lost 4 bases, J lost 8 bases, and 11 bases stayed unmatched. Germline CDR1 and CDR2: GTSNPN and SVGIG (reference sequence). This CDR3 comprises 14 residues. The data were obtained in a study of T cells in Graves' hyperthyroidism and ophthalmopathy.

This rearrangement joins TRBV30 to TRBJ2-1; TRBD1 matches 7 bases. The sample was blood. The origin of this receptor is a woman younger than 45 with Graves' ophthalmopathy. In DNA form, the CDR3 reads TGTGCCTGGAACAGGGGATCTACTCGAGATGAGCAGTTCTTC. This gives the protein CAWNRGSTRDEQFF.